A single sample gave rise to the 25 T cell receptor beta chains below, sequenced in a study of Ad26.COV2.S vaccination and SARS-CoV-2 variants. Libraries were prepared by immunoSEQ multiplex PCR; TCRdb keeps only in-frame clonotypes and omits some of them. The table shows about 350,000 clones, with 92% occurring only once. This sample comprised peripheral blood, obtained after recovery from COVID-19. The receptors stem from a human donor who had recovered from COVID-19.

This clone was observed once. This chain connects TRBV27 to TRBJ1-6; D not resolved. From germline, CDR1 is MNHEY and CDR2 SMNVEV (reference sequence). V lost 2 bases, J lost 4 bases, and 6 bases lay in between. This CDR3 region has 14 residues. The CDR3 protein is CASSLPEYNSPLHF. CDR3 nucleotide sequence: TGTGCCAGCAGTTTACCTGAGTATAATTCACCCCTCCACTTT.

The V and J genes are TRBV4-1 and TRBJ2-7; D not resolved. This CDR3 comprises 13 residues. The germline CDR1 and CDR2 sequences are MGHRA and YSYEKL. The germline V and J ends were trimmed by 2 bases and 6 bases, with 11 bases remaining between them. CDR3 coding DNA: TGCGCCAGCAGCCAATCAAGACGCGGCGAGCAGTACTTC. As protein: CASSQSRRGEQYF.

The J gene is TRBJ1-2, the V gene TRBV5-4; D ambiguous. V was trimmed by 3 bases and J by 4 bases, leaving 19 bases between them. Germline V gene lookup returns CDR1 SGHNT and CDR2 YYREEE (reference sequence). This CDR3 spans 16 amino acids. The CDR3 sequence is CASSSGGQRRFYGYTF. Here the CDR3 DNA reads TGTGCCAGCAGCTCAGGAGGCCAGAGACGATTCTATGGCTACACCTTC.

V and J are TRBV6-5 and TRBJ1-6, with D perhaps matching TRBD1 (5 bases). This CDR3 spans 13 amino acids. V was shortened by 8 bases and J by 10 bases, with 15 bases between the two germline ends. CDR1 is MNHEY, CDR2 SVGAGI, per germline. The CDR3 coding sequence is TGTGCCAGCCGGCCAGGGTCGTACTCACCCCTCCACTTT. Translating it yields CASRPGSYSPLHF.

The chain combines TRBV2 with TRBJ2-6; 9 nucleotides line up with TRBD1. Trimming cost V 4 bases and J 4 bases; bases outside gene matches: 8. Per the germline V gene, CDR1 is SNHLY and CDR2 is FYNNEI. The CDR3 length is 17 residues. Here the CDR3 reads CASSGRQGEPGANVLTF. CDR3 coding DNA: TGTGCCAGCAGTGGGAGACAGGGGGAGCCCGGGGCCAACGTCCTGACTTTC.

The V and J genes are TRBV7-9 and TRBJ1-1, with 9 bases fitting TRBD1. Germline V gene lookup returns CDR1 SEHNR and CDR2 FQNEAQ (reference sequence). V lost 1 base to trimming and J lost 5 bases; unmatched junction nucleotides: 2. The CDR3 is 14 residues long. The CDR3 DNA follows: TGTGCCAGCAGCTTAGGGACAGGGGTGACTGAAGCTTTCTTT. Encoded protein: CASSLGTGVTEAFF.

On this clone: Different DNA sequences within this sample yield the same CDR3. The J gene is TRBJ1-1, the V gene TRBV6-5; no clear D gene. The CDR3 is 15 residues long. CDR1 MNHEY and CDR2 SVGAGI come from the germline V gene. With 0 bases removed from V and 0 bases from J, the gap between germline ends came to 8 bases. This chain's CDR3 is CASSYSGRMNTEAFF. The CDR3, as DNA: TGTGCCAGCAGTTACTCAGGGCGCATGAACACTGAAGCTTTCTTT.

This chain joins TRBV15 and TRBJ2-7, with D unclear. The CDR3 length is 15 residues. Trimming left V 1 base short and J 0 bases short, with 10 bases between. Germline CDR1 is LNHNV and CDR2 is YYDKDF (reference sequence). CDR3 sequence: CATSRVRWGSYEQYF. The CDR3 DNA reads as TGTGCCACCAGCAGAGTGAGGTGGGGCTCCTACGAGCAGTACTTC. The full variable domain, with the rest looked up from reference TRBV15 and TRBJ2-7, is DAMVIQNPRYQVTQFGKPVTLSCSQTLNHNVMYWYQQKSSQAPKLLFHYYDKDFNNEADTPDNFQSRRPNTSFCFLDIRSPGLGDTAMYLCATSRVRWGSYEQYFGPGTRLTVT.

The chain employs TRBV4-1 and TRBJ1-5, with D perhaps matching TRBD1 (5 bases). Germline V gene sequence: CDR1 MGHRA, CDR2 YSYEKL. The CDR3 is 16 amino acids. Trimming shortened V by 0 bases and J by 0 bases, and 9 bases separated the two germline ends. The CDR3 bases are TGCGCCAGCAGCCAAGATTCAGGGTTTAGCAATCAGCCCCAGCATTTT. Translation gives CASSQDSGFSNQPQHF.

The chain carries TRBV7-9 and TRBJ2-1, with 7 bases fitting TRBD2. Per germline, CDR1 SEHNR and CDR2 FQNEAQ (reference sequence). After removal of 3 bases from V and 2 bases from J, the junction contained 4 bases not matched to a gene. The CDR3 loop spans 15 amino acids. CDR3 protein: CASSLWRGTYNEQFF. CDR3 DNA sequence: TGTGCCAGCAGCTTGTGGCGGGGGACCTACAATGAGCAGTTCTTC. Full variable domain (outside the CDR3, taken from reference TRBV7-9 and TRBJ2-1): DTGVSQNPRHKITKRGQNVTFRCDPISEHNRLYWYRQTLGQGPEFLTYFQNEAQLEKSRLLSDRFSAERPKGSFSTLEIQRTEQGDSAMYLCASSLWRGTYNEQFFGPGTRLTVL.

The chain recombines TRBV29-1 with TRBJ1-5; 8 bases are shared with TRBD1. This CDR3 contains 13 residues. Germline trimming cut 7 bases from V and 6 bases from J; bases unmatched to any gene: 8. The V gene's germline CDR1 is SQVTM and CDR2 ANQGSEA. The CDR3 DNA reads TGCAGCGCCGCGGGACAGGACGGTCAGCCCCAGCATTTT. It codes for CSAAGQDGQPQHF.

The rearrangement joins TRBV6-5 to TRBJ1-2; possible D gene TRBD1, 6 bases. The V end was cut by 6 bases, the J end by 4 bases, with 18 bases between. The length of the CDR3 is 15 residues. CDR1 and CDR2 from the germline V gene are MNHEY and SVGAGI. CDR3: CASSRKGQHSYGYTF. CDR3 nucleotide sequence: TGTGCCAGCAGCCGTAAAGGACAGCACAGCTATGGCTACACCTTC.

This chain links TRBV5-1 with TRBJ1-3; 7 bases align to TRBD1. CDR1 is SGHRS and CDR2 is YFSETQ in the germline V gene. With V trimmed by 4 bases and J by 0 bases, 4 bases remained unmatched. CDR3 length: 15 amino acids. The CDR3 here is CASSGTAVSGNTIYF. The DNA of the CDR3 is TGCGCCAGCAGCGGGACAGCAGTCTCTGGAAACACCATATATTTT.

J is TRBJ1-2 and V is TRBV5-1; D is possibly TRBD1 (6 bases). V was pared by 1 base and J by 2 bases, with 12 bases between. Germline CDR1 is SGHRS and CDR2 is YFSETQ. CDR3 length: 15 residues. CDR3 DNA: TGCGCCAGCAGCTTGACCCCGGACAGAAACTATGGCTACACCTTC. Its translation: CASSLTPDRNYGYTF.

CDR3 amino acids: CSASWTGEGYNEQFF. In nucleotides, the CDR3 is TGCAGTGCTAGTTGGACAGGGGAGGGCTACAATGAGCAGTTCTTC. The chain carries TRBV20-1 and TRBJ2-1, with 9 positions matching TRBD1. Trimming removed 3 bases from V and 3 bases from J; junction bases left unmatched: 6. The CDR3 loop spans 15 amino acids. Germline CDR1 reads DFQATT; CDR2 reads SNEGSKA (reference sequence).

CDR3 sequence: CASSYGGSSGYTF. The CDR3 DNA sequence: TGTGCCAGCAGTTACGGTGGCAGTTCCGGCTACACCTTC. The chain links TRBV6-5 to TRBJ1-2; D unclear. The CDR3 has 13 amino acids. Germline V gene data show CDR1 as MNHEY and CDR2 as SVGAGI. V dropped 2 bases and J dropped 8 bases, with 12 bases sitting between them.

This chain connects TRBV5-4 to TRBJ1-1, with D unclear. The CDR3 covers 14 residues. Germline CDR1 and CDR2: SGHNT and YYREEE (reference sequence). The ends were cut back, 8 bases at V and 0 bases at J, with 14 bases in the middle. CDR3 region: CASSVIGMNTEAFF. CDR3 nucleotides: TGTGCCAGTTCAGTAATAGGCATGAACACTGAAGCTTTCTTT.

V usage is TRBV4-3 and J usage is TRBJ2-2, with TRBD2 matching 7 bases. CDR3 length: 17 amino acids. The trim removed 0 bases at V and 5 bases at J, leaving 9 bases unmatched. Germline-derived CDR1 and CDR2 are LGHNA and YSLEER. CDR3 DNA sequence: TGCGCCAGCAGCCAAGATGAGGCGGGGGAATATACCGGGGAGCTGTTTTTT. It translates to CASSQDEAGEYTGELFF.

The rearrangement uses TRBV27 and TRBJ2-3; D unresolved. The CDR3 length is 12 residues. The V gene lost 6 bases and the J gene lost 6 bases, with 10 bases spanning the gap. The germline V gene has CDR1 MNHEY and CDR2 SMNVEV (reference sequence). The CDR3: CASSQRTDTQYF. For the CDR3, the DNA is TGTGCCAGCAGCCAACGGACGGATACGCAGTATTTT.

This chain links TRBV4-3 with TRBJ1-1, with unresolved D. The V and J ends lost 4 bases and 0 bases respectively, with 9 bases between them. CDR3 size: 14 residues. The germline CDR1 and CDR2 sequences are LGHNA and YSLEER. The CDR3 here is CASSLKTVNTEAFF. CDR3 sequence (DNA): TGCGCCAGCAGCCTAAAAACGGTGAACACTGAAGCTTTCTTT.

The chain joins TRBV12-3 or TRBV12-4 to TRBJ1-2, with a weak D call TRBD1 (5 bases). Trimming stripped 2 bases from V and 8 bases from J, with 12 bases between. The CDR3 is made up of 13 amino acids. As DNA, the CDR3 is TGTGCCAGCAGTTTATCCCGGGGCGGCGGCTACACCTTC. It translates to CASSLSRGGGYTF.

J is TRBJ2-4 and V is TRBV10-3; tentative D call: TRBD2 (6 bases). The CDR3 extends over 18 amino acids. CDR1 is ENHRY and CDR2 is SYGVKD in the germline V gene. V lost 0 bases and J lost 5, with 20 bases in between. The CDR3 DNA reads TGTGCCATCAGTGAGTCGAGCGGGTCCGGCGGGGTCCAAAACATTCAGTACTTC. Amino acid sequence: CAISESSGSGGVQNIQYF.

The CDR3 is CASSPGVANSGNTIYF. In DNA, the CDR3 is TGTGCCAGCAGCCCGGGGGTTGCCAACTCTGGAAACACCATATATTTT. J is TRBJ1-3 and V is TRBV7-6; a possible D gene is TRBD1 (5 bases). V was clipped by 5 bases and J by 0 bases, with 14 bases between them. This CDR3 region has 16 residues. Germline V gives CDR1 SGHVS, CDR2 FNYEAQ.

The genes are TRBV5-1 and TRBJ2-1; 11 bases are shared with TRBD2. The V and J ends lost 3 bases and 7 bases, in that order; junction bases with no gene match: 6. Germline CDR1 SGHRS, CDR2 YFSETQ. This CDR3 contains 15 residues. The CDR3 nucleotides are TGCGCCAGCAGCTACGGGACTAGCGGACCAAATGAGCAGTTCTTC. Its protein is CASSYGTSGPNEQFF.

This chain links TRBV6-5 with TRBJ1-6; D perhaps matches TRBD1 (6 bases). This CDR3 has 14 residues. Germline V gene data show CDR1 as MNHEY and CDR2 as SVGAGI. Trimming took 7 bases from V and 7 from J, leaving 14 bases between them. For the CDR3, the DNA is TGTGCCAGCACAACAGGGAGCAGGAATTCACCCCTCCACTTT. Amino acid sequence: CASTTGSRNSPLHF.